Sequencing of this T cell receptor beta chain was carried out in a study of type 1 regulatory T cells. Overall study context: T-allo10 is a Tr1-enriched, alloantigen-specific CD4 T cell product made in vitro.

TCRdb reprocessed the reads via MiXCR and lists one record per CDR3 protein. The table has roughly 68,000 distinct CDR3 sequences, 63% seen once. For this clonotype: What it recognizes is unknown.

The TCR originated in a human donor in good health. What was sequenced was cultured T cells, either the whole culture or a sorted T cell fraction (not recorded which). Stated subset: Tr1-enriched cell product generated in vitro against host alloantigens.

As DNA, the CDR3 is TGCAGTGCAAGGAGGGACGGGTCCTACGAGCAGTACTTC. Residues: CSARRDGSYEQYF. The chain carries TRBV20-1 and TRBJ2-7; D possibly corresponds to TRBD2 (6 bases). CDR1 is DFQATT, CDR2 SNEGSKA, per germline (reference sequence). The CDR3 runs to 13 residues. Trimming shortened V by 6 bases and J by 1 base, and 13 bases separated the two germline ends.